The TCR beta chain under discussion was sequenced for a study of cytomegalovirus exposure and HLA in healthy donors. With 60 Vbeta and 13 Jbeta primers, the PCR was carried out. Libraries were prepared by immunoSEQ multiplex PCR; TCRdb keeps only in-frame clonotypes and omits some of them. Here the sample spans 100,000 to 150,000 clones, around 80% being singletons. V dropped 3 bases and J dropped 8 bases, with 13 bases sitting between them. Germline V CDR1 and CDR2: SQVTM, ANQGSEA. The length of the CDR3 is 12 residues. The sequence was collected from a human donor in good health. This chain links TRBV29-1 with TRBJ1-2; the D gene is possibly TRBD1 (5 bases). The specimen was PBMCs. CDR3 sequence reads: CSVDFREGGYTF. The CDR3 region has the DNA TGCAGCGTTGACTTCAGGGAGGGAGGCTACACCTTC.